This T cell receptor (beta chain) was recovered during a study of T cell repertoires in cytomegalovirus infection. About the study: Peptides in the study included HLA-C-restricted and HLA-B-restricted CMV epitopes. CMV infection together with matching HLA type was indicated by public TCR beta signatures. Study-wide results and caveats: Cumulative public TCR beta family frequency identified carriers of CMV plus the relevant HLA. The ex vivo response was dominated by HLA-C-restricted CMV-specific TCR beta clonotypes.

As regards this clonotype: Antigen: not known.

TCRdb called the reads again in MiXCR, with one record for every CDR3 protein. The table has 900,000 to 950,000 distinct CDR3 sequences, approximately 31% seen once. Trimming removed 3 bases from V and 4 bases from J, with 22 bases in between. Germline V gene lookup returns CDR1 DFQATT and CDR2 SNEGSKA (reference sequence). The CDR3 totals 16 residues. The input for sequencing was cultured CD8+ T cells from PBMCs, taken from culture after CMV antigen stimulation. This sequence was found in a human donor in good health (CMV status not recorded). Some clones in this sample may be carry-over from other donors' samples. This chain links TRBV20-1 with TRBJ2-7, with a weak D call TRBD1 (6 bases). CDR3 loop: CSARNTPGHPIYEQYF. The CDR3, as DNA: TGCAGTGCTAGGAATACACCGGGACATCCCATATACGAGCAGTACTTC.